The 14 T cell receptor beta chains below were found in one sample sequenced in a study of shared clonotypes between healthy human individuals. Here immunoSEQ multiplex PCR was the method, and the copy in TCRdb shows in-frame clones only, minus some. The sample gives about 490,000 clones, about 79% of which show up once; about an eighth is in the top ten. Sample: PBMCs. These receptors all stem from a middle-aged woman in good health. Some clones in this sample may be carry-over from other donors' samples.

The V gene is TRBV7-2, the J gene TRBJ1-2, with 7 nucleotides matching TRBD1. The CDR3 contains 14 residues. J lost 7 bases, V lost 1 base, and 6 bases had no gene match. The germline V gene encodes CDR1 SGHTA and CDR2 FQGNSA. The CDR3 spells CASSLEGQGGGYTF. Written as DNA, the CDR3 is TGTGCCAGCAGCTTAGAAGGGCAGGGGGGTGGCTACACCTTC.

This chain connects TRBV7-2 to TRBJ2-2; the D is unclear. Trimming took off 5 bases at V and 6 bases at J, with 7 bases between the two ends. Germline V gene sequence: CDR1 SGHTA, CDR2 FQGNSA. The CDR3 has 12 residues. CDR3 loop: CASSHRAGELFF. The CDR3 region has the DNA TGTGCCAGCAGCCATCGGGCCGGGGAGCTGTTTTTT.

This chain links TRBV19 with TRBJ2-6; D not certain. The CDR3 runs 14 residues. Germline V gene sequence: CDR1 LNHDA, CDR2 SQIVND (reference sequence). V shed 7 bases and J shed 4 bases, with 11 bases lying between them. The CDR3 loop is CASNPGGGANVLTF. CDR3 nucleotides: TGTGCCAGTAATCCTGGTGGAGGGGCCAACGTCCTGACTTTC.

The V call is TRBV30, the J call TRBJ2-5; 8 nucleotides align to TRBD2. The germline CDR1 and CDR2 sequences are GTSNPN and SVGIG (reference sequence). The length of the CDR3 is 16 residues. After removal of 0 bases from V and 2 bases from J, the junction contained 8 bases not matched to a gene. This chain's CDR3 is CAWSVGAGVRQETQYF. The CDR3 region has the DNA TGTGCCTGGAGTGTAGGAGCGGGAGTGAGGCAAGAGACCCAGTACTTC.

This clone was seen a single time. V and J are TRBV9 and TRBJ2-1; 11 bases agree with TRBD1. CDR1 and CDR2 from the germline V gene are SGDLS and YYNGEE. V lost 4 bases and J lost 8; bases outside the gene matches: 5. The CDR3 sequence is 14 residues long. The CDR3 is CASSHRTGGDEQFF. The CDR3 DNA follows: TGTGCCAGCAGCCACCGGACAGGGGGCGATGAGCAGTTCTTC.

The chain carries TRBV29-1 and TRBJ2-2, with 7 positions matching TRBD2. The germline V gene has CDR1 SQVTM and CDR2 ANQGSEA. The J segment lost 6 bases and the V segment lost 7 bases, leaving 5 bases of the junction unmatched. This CDR3 has 12 residues. CDR3 nucleotide sequence: TGCAGCGGTCGGGGGGACCCCGGGGAGCTGTTTTTT. Translated, it gives CSGRGDPGELFF.

V and J are TRBV10-3 and TRBJ1-2; a weak D match, TRBD1 (5 bases). Germline-derived CDR1 and CDR2 are ENHRY and SYGVKD. Deletions cut 0 bases from V and 8 bases from J, with 13 bases between. CDR3 size: 14 residues. Written as DNA, the CDR3 is TGTGCCATCAGTGAGTCCCGGGACTCCCGGGGCTACACCTTC. It specifies CAISESRDSRGYTF.

The V gene is TRBV15, the J gene TRBJ1-2; D call uncertain. In germline, CDR1 is LNHNV, CDR2 YYDKDF (reference sequence). This CDR3 has 14 residues. The V end was cut by 0 bases, the J end by 2 bases, with 7 bases between. CDR3 nucleotides: TGTGCCACCAGCAGAGACCCCCTAAACTATGGCTACACCTTC. Translated, it gives CATSRDPLNYGYTF. The full variable domain, completed using reference TRBV15 and TRBJ1-2, is DAMVIQNPRYQVTQFGKPVTLSCSQTLNHNVMYWYQQKSSQAPKLLFHYYDKDFNNEADTPDNFQSRRPNTSFCFLDIRSPGLGDTAMYLCATSRDPLNYGYTFGSGTRLTVV.

The chain carries TRBV28 and TRBJ2-1; 8 bases line up with TRBD2. The CDR3 spans 15 residues. From germline, CDR1 is MDHEN and CDR2 SYDVKM. V shed 6 bases, J shed 4 bases, and the junction held 8 bases outside the gene matches. The CDR3 region has the DNA TGTGCCAGCAGAGAGCTTAGCGGGGAGTACAATGAGCAGTTCTTC. As protein: CASRELSGEYNEQFF.

This clone was seen a single time. V is TRBV6-1 and J is TRBJ2-7, with 7 nucleotides matching TRBD2. CDR1 is MNHNS, CDR2 SASEGT, per germline. The CDR3 has 15 residues. With 4 bases clipped from V and 4 bases from J, the junction kept 10 bases outside the gene matches. CDR3 in DNA: TGTGCCAGCAGTGGAACCGGGGGAGGGTCGTACGAGCAGTACTTC. Its protein product is CASSGTGGGSYEQYF.

The chain recombines TRBV7-3 with TRBJ2-1; a possible D gene is TRBD1 (6 bases). The CDR3 runs to 18 residues. Per the germline V gene, CDR1 is SGHTA and CDR2 is FQGTGA. The V end was cut by 4 bases, the J end by 2 bases, with 21 bases between. This CDR3 is CASSSPGDGETPYNEQFF. The CDR3 region has the DNA TGTGCCAGCAGCTCCCCAGGGGATGGGGAAACTCCCTACAATGAGCAGTTCTTC.

The chain links TRBV11-2 to TRBJ1-4; D perhaps matches TRBD1 (6 bases). CDR1 and CDR2 (germline): SGHAT, FQNNGV. This CDR3 contains 15 residues. V lost 4 bases and J lost 8, with 17 bases in between. The CDR3 loop reads CASSYNPTGKEKLFF. CDR3 sequence (DNA): TGTGCCAGCAGCTACAACCCGACAGGCAAAGAAAAACTGTTTTTT.

This clone has a count of ten or more. CDR3 DNA sequence: TGTGCCACTGCAAGATACCAAGAGACCCAGTACTTC. Amino acids: CATARYQETQYF. This chain uses TRBV7-2 with TRBJ2-5; D gene unclear. The CDR3 totals 12 residues. The ends were cut back, 10 bases at V and 0 bases at J, with 9 bases in the middle. Germline V gene sequence: CDR1 SGHTA, CDR2 FQGNSA.

The chain is built from TRBV7-2 and TRBJ2-7, with 10 bases matching TRBD2. Per the germline V gene, CDR1 is SGHTA and CDR2 is FQGNSA. Trimming removed 4 bases from V and 5 bases from J; junction bases left unmatched: 11. CDR3 length: 16 residues. The CDR3 sequence is CASSYLAGAGLHEQYF. As DNA, the CDR3 is TGTGCCAGCAGCTACCTAGCGGGAGCGGGCCTCCACGAGCAGTACTTC.